This T cell receptor (beta chain) was recovered during a study of T cells of healthy individuals. This clonotype was detected many times. A single record per CDR3 protein comes from TCRdb applying MiXCR to the 5' RACE reads. The data show about 96,000 distinct CDR3 sequences, approximately 15% seen once. The germline V gene encodes CDR1 SGHRS and CDR2 YFSETQ. V was pared by 2 bases and J by 4 bases, with 12 bases between. The CDR3 has 14 residues. The origin of this receptor is a human donor in good health. The chain carries TRBV5-1 and TRBJ1-2; possible D gene TRBD1, 5 bases. CDR3 region: CASSLAQGGYGYTF. The CDR3, as DNA: TGCGCCAGCAGCTTAGCCCAGGGCGGCTATGGCTACACCTTC. Looking up the rest from reference TRBV5-1 and TRBJ1-2 gives the full variable domain: KAGVTQTPRYLIKTRGQQVTLSCSPISGHRSVSWYQQTPGQGLQFLFEYFSETQRNKGNFPGRFSGRQFSNSRSEMNVSTLELGDSALYLCASSLAQGGYGYTFGSGTRLTVV.